These 22 T cell receptor beta chains came from one sample sequenced in a study of cytomegalovirus exposure and HLA in healthy donors. The PCR employed 60 Vbeta primers together with 13 Jbeta primers. This table comes from immunoSEQ multiplex PCR, and its TCRdb copy is limited to in-frame clones, with some not included. The data contain about 93,000 clones, over 65% of them seen just once; the ten biggest clones take up 3.5% to 4%. Material for sequencing was PBMCs. These receptors came from a man in his fifties in good health and CMV-seronegative.

This rearrangement joins TRBV29-1 to TRBJ2-3; a weak D match, TRBD1 (6 bases). The germline V gene has CDR1 SQVTM and CDR2 ANQGSEA. The V and J ends lost 4 bases and 2 bases respectively, with 13 bases between them. CDR3 length: 14 amino acids. CDR3 sequence (DNA): TGCAGCGTTGCCCCCGGACAGACCACAGATACGCAGTATTTT. Translating it yields CSVAPGQTTDTQYF.

CDR3 bases: TGTGCCATCAGTGAGGGGAGGGTAGAGCAGTTCTTC. This encodes CAISEGRVEQFF. The V call is TRBV10-3, the J call TRBJ2-1; 7 bases are shared with TRBD2. CDR3 length: 12 amino acids. Losses at the gene ends were 2 bases for V and 10 bases for J; bases not matched to a gene: 2. CDR1 is ENHRY and CDR2 is SYGVKD in the germline V gene.

This chain uses TRBV5-1 with TRBJ2-7, with TRBD1 identical over 8 bases. V shed 3 bases and J 2 bases; nucleotides not matched to a gene: 10. The CDR3 spans 16 residues. Germline V lookup: CDR1 SGHRS, CDR2 YFSETQ. CDR3 region: CASSSGQQGATYEQYF. As DNA, the CDR3 is TGCGCCAGCAGCTCGGGACAGCAGGGGGCTACCTACGAGCAGTACTTC.

The chain combines TRBV4-2 with TRBJ2-7; 9 bases line up with TRBD2. Unmatched junction bases numbered 10, after V lost 0 bases and J lost 10 bases. The CDR3 is 15 amino acids. Germline assignment: CDR1 LGHNA and CDR2 YNFKEQ. CDR3 sequence (DNA): TGTGCCAGCAGCCAAGATACTAGCGGGTCTCCTATTCAGTACTTC. The encoded protein is CASSQDTSGSPIQYF.

The chain carries TRBV4-1 and TRBJ2-6; no firm D call. Germline CDR1 reads MGHRA; CDR2 reads YSYEKL. This CDR3 has 17 residues. V was clipped by 3 bases and J by 0 bases, with 12 bases between them. The DNA for the CDR3 is TGCGCCAGCAGCCAGAAATCCCCGGGCTCTGGGGCCAACGTCCTGACTTTC. Amino acid sequence: CASSQKSPGSGANVLTF.

The rearrangement links TRBV7-2 to TRBJ2-7; 7 bases fit TRBD2. Germline loops: CDR1 SGHTA, CDR2 FQGNSA. V was pared by 5 bases and J by 3 bases, with 7 bases of the junction left unmatched. This CDR3 comprises 14 residues. The chain's CDR3 is CASSHSSGIYEQYF. Written as DNA, the CDR3 is TGTGCCAGCAGCCACTCTAGCGGAATCTACGAGCAGTACTTC.

The chain has TRBV28 and TRBJ2-7; weak D call: TRBD2 (5 bases). The V gene lost 4 bases and the J gene lost 9 bases, with 10 bases spanning the gap. In germline, CDR1 is MDHEN, CDR2 SYDVKM. This CDR3 region has 11 residues. CDR3 in DNA: TGTGCCAGCAGTTGGCGAAGCGGGCAGTACTTC. Its protein is CASSWRSGQYF.

V gene TRBV5-1 combines with J gene TRBJ2-6, with 7 bases identical to TRBD1. V was clipped by 3 bases and J by 4 bases; unmatched bases: 16. Germline assignment: CDR1 SGHRS and CDR2 YFSETQ. The CDR3 sequence is 19 residues long. The CDR3 bases are TGCGCCAGCAGCTCCCCGACAGGGTCAACGTCGGGGGGGGCCAACGTCCTGACTTTC. This sequence encodes CASSSPTGSTSGGANVLTF.

V and J are TRBV6-5 and TRBJ2-2; possibly TRBD1 for D (6 bases). The CDR3 loop spans 15 amino acids. Trimming stripped 4 bases from V and 2 bases from J, with 11 bases between. In germline, CDR1 is MNHEY, CDR2 SVGAGI. CDR3 amino acids: CASSSRTVNTGELFF. In DNA form, the CDR3 reads TGTGCCAGCAGTTCCCGGACAGTAAACACCGGGGAGCTGTTTTTT.

In this sample, this clone turned up once. The chain couples TRBV19 to TRBJ2-6; tentative D call: TRBD1 (6 bases). V was pared by 5 bases and J by 0 bases, with 8 bases between. Germline values: CDR1 LNHDA, CDR2 SQIVND (reference sequence). This CDR3 is 15 amino acids long. CDR3 sequence (DNA): TGTGCCAGTAGTGAACAGGGCTCTGGGGCCAACGTCCTGACTTTC. Protein: CASSEQGSGANVLTF.

The rearrangement links TRBV7-9 to TRBJ1-1; TRBD1 matches 7 bases. CDR3 size: 12 residues. The germline CDR1 and CDR2 sequences are SEHNR and FQNEAQ (reference sequence). The ends lost 3 bases at V and 8 bases at J; junction bases unmatched: 3. CDR3 DNA sequence: TGTGCCAGCAGCTTTGGACAGGTCGAAGCTTTCTTT. Its translation: CASSFGQVEAFF.

The chain links TRBV19 to TRBJ2-5; possibly TRBD1 for D (6 bases). Germline V lookup: CDR1 LNHDA, CDR2 SQIVND (reference sequence). V lost 3 bases and J lost 6, with 14 bases in between. The CDR3 extends over 14 amino acids. The chain's CDR3 is CASSIGTMEKTQYF. CDR3 coding DNA: TGTGCCAGTAGTATCGGGACAATGGAGAAGACCCAGTACTTC.

This clone was recorded once. This rearrangement joins TRBV7-8 to TRBJ2-1, with D perhaps TRBD2 (7 bases). V was pared by 0 bases and J by 8 bases, with 14 bases between. CDR1 and CDR2 (germline): SGHVS, FQNEAQ. The CDR3 is 15 residues long. Written as DNA, the CDR3 is TGTGCCAGCAGCTTAGCAACAGGAGGGGGGGATGAGCAGTTCTTC. Translated: CASSLATGGGDEQFF.

The chain combines TRBV4-2 with TRBJ2-5, with 7 nucleotides matching TRBD2. Germline V gives CDR1 LGHNA, CDR2 YNFKEQ. The V segment lost 0 bases and the J segment 5 bases; nucleotides outside the gene matches: 6. The CDR3 contains 15 residues. CDR3 protein: CASSQEGEGGETQYF. CDR3 nucleotides: TGTGCCAGCAGCCAAGAAGGTGAGGGAGGGGAGACCCAGTACTTC.

This clone is a singleton in its sample. This rearrangement joins TRBV6-5 to TRBJ2-7; perhaps TRBD2 as D (6 bases). The length of the CDR3 is 14 residues. With 6 bases removed from V and 0 bases from J, the gap between germline ends came to 12 bases. The V gene's germline CDR1 is MNHEY and CDR2 SVGAGI. This CDR3 reads CASSPGLSSYEQYF. The CDR3 DNA reads TGTGCCAGCAGCCCCGGACTAAGCTCCTACGAGCAGTACTTC.

This sequence joins TRBV15 and TRBJ2-7; the D gene is possibly TRBD2 (7 bases). The CDR3 has 16 amino acids. The germline CDR1 and CDR2 sequences are LNHNV and YYDKDF (reference sequence). The ends were cut back, 5 bases at V and 5 bases at J, with 22 bases in the middle. The DNA for the CDR3 is TGTGCCACCAGCTCAGGCCCCAGGGGAGGGCCAGACGAGCAGTACTTC. Translating gives CATSSGPRGGPDEQYF. The variable domain in full, completed from reference TRBV15 and TRBJ2-7, reads DAMVIQNPRYQVTQFGKPVTLSCSQTLNHNVMYWYQQKSSQAPKLLFHYYDKDFNNEADTPDNFQSRRPNTSFCFLDIRSPGLGDTAMYLCATSSGPRGGPDEQYFGPGTRLTVT.

J is TRBJ2-1 and V is TRBV6-5; maybe TRBD1 (6 bases). V lost 6 bases, J lost 4 bases, and 16 bases lay in between. This CDR3 comprises 15 residues. Germline values: CDR1 MNHEY, CDR2 SVGAGI. The CDR3 region is CASRSQGRGYNEQFF. CDR3 in DNA: TGTGCCAGCAGGTCACAGGGTCGGGGATACAATGAGCAGTTCTTC.

CDR3 amino acids: CASSRQGAYEQYF. CDR3 nucleotides: TGTGCCAGCAGCAGACAGGGGGCTTACGAGCAGTACTTC. The chain employs TRBV7-9 and TRBJ2-7; 10 bases are shared with TRBD1. The CDR3 runs to 13 residues. Germline values: CDR1 SEHNR, CDR2 FQNEAQ (reference sequence). With V trimmed by 5 bases and J by 4 bases, 2 bases remained unmatched.

In this sample, this clone turned up a few times. The V and J genes are TRBV5-1 and TRBJ2-2, with D tentatively TRBD2 (6 bases). V dropped 4 bases and J dropped 4 bases, with 17 bases sitting between them. Germline assignment: CDR1 SGHRS and CDR2 YFSETQ. The CDR3 is 16 residues long. The CDR3 DNA sequence: TGCGCCAGCAGCCAGGAAATGGGCGGGATCACCGGGGAGCTGTTTTTT. Protein product: CASSQEMGGITGELFF.

The rearrangement uses TRBV6-6 and TRBJ2-7; TRBD1 matches at 8 bases. This CDR3 contains 14 residues. CDR1 is MNHNY and CDR2 is SVGAGI in the germline V gene (reference sequence). With 4 bases clipped from V and 6 bases from J, the junction kept 8 bases outside the gene matches. CDR3 residues: CASSSHQQGGEQYF. CDR3 in DNA: TGTGCCAGCAGTTCACACCAACAGGGGGGCGAGCAGTACTTC.

This clone was detected once. V and J are TRBV7-9 and TRBJ1-2, with 7 positions matching TRBD1. CDR3 length: 14 residues. Germline V gene data show CDR1 as SEHNR and CDR2 as FQNEAQ (reference sequence). With V trimmed by 1 base and J by 5 bases, 4 bases remained unmatched. Here the CDR3 reads CASSLEGAGYGYTF. CDR3 in DNA: TGTGCCAGCAGCTTAGAGGGGGCTGGGTATGGCTACACCTTC. Full variable domain (outside the CDR3, taken from reference TRBV7-9 and TRBJ1-2): DTGVSQNPRHKITKRGQNVTFRCDPISEHNRLYWYRQTLGQGPEFLTYFQNEAQLEKSRLLSDRFSAERPKGSFSTLEIQRTEQGDSAMYLCASSLEGAGYGYTFGSGTRLTVV.

This clone was detected once. V is TRBV5-8 and J is TRBJ2-2; possible D gene TRBD1, 5 bases. V was pared by 0 bases and J by 1 base, with 10 bases between. The germline V gene encodes CDR1 SGHTS and CDR2 YDEGEE. The CDR3 loop spans 16 amino acids. The CDR3 DNA is TGTGCCAGCAGCTTGGCCGACAGTGGGAACACCGGGGAGCTGTTTTTT. Translation: CASSLADSGNTGELFF.